This TCR beta chain was found in a study of blood T cell repertoires in COVID-19. As for the study in general: Samples came from the United States, Italy and Spain, spanning acute and convalescent COVID-19. The analysed material was cDNA or gDNA that came from T cells, B-cell-depleted T cells, or PBMCs.

Original methodology: Scientists estimated how many nucleated cells there were by amplifying reference gene primers. This table comes from immunoSEQ multiplex PCR, and its TCRdb copy is limited to in-frame clones, with some not included. From that table come the V and J calls and clone size; the DNA was used to work out D and trimming. The table shows about 300,000 clones, with around nine tenths occurring only once. V lost 3 bases and J lost 3, with 11 bases in between. The CDR3 contains 15 residues. The germline gives CDR1 LGHNA, CDR2 YNFKEQ. Sequenced input: peripheral blood. This chain connects TRBV4-2 to TRBJ2-2, with D possibly being TRBD2 (6 bases). The source of this sequence is a man aged 65-85 years with acute or convalescent COVID-19. CDR3 loop: CASSHRGTDTGELFF. In DNA, the CDR3 is TGTGCCAGCAGCCACCGGGGGACCGACACCGGGGAGCTGTTTTTT.